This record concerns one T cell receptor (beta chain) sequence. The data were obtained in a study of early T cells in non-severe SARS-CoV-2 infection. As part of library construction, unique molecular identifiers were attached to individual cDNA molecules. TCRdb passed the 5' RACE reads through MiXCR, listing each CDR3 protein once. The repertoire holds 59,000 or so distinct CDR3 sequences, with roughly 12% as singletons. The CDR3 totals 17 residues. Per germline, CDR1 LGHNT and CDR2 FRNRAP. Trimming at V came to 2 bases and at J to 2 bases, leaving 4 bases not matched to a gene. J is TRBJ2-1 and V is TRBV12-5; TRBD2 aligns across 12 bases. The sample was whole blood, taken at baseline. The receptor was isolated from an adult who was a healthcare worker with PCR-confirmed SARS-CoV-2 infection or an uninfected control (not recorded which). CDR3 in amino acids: CASGLRLAGGTYNEQFF. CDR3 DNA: TGTGCTAGTGGTTTGAGGCTAGCGGGAGGGACCTACAATGAGCAGTTCTTC.